The subject of this entry is one T cell receptor beta chain. Its specificity is unknown. The entry originates in a study of cytomegalovirus exposure and HLA in healthy donors. Study background: Early released data had tens of millions of unique TCRs, all coming from HLA-typed donors.

Overall study findings and caveats: Previous analysis showed most TCR beta V segments were productive about 90% or about 30% of the time. Later analysis demonstrated an association between a missense DCLRE1C variant and TCR beta V- and J-gene trimming.

This CDR3 has 11 amino acids. The germline V gene has CDR1 DFQATT and CDR2 SNEGSKA (reference sequence). Both 60 Vbeta primers and 13 Jbeta primers went into the PCR. Clones were sequenced by immunoSEQ multiplex PCR, and TCRdb holds only the in-frame ones, with some missing. The table has around 140,000 clones, about 72% seen once. The sample comprised PBMCs. The origin of this receptor is a female donor in good health and CMV-seronegative. The chain employs TRBV20-1 and TRBJ2-7, with 9 bases lining up with TRBD1. DNA of the CDR3: TGCAGCCCTCATGGACAGGGGGAGCAGTACTTC. This gives the protein CSPHGQGEQYF.